This TCR beta chain derives from a study of neurological immune-mediated disorders. V was pared by 2 bases and J by 0 bases, with 16 bases between. This CDR3 has 17 amino acids. CDR1 is ENHRY and CDR2 is SYGVKD in the germline V gene. This clonotype was seen ten or more times. TCRdb re-analysed the 5' RACE reads in MiXCR, keeping a single row per CDR3 protein. This table holds tens of thousands of distinct CDR3 sequences, 2.5% found once. The sequence was collected from a man aged 45 to 65 with multiple sclerosis. Sequenced: PBMCs. The chain recombines TRBV10-3 with TRBJ1-1; perhaps TRBD1 as D (6 bases). CDR3 region: CAISETLQGEVNTEAFF. In DNA form, the CDR3 reads TGTGCCATCAGTGAGACCCTACAGGGAGAAGTGAACACTGAAGCTTTCTTT.